This T cell receptor (beta chain) originates from a study of T cell responses to AZD1222 COVID-19 vaccine. Study conclusions and caveats: Among the donors, most were white British and more were female, and clonal diversity was possibly underestimated. Dominant CD4 TCR responses targeted spike regions 160-218 and 743-854. Seropositive at baseline were only a handful of AZD1222 recipients.

As concerns this clone: Its cognate antigen is unknown.

The length of the CDR3 is 15 residues. Trimming cost V 6 bases and J 3 bases; bases outside gene matches: 8. Germline-derived CDR1 and CDR2 are MNHEY and SVGAGI. Here immunoSEQ multiplex PCR was the method, and the copy in TCRdb shows in-frame clones only, minus some. Of 80,000 to 95,000 clones listed, 85% to 90% are singletons. Material: peripheral blood, obtained on day 0 of MenACWY control vaccination. J is TRBJ2-4 and V is TRBV6-5, with 7 bases aligning to TRBD1. This sequence originates from an adult in good health. CDR3 residues: CASRQTGVGKNIQYF. Written as DNA, the CDR3 is TGTGCCAGCAGGCAAACAGGGGTGGGCAAAAACATTCAGTACTTC.